What follows are 8 T cell receptor beta chains derived from one specimen sequenced in a study of shared clonotypes between healthy human individuals. Libraries were prepared by immunoSEQ multiplex PCR; TCRdb keeps only in-frame clonotypes and omits some of them. The sample holds 2 million to 3 million clones, over 85% seen once. Sample: naive CD4+ T cells from PBMCs. Subset described: CD45RA+ positively selected. The origin of the receptors is a young man in good health. Some clones in this sample may be carry-over from other donors' samples.

The gene calls are TRBV4-1 and TRBJ1-5; 8 nucleotides match TRBD1. V shed 1 base and J 6 bases; nucleotides not matched to a gene: 8. Germline CDR1 is MGHRA and CDR2 is YSYEKL. This CDR3 has 16 amino acids. CDR3 sequence reads: CASSQVQGAYLQPQHF. DNA for the CDR3: TGCGCCAGCAGCCAAGTCCAGGGGGCCTATCTTCAGCCCCAGCATTTT.

This clone occurred once. The sample holds other DNA sequences that translate to the same CDR3. The chain uses TRBV20-1 and TRBJ2-3; possibly TRBD1 or TRBD2 for D (5 bases each). With 5 bases removed from V and 4 bases from J, the gap between germline ends came to 7 bases. Germline V lookup: CDR1 DFQATT, CDR2 SNEGSKA (reference sequence). The CDR3 extends over 11 amino acids. The DNA for the CDR3 is TGCAGTGCTGGGGGACCAGATACGCAGTATTTT. Amino acids: CSAGGPDTQYF.

V and J are TRBV5-1 and TRBJ2-1; D not resolved. The CDR3 runs to 13 residues. V was pared by 0 bases and J by 7 bases, with 8 bases between. Per germline, CDR1 SGHRS and CDR2 YFSETQ. The CDR3 DNA reads TGCGCCAGCAGCTTGGGTTATGCGAATGAGCAGTTCTTC. It translates to CASSLGYANEQFF.

The chain recombines TRBV18 with TRBJ2-3, with 10 bases lining up with TRBD2. CDR3 length: 14 amino acids. Looked up from germline, CDR1 is KGHSH and CDR2 is LQKENI. The V gene end was trimmed by 4 bases and the J gene end by 6 bases; junction bases not matched to a gene: 4. CDR3: CASSLTGLADTQYF. The CDR3 nucleotides are TGTGCCAGCTCACTAACGGGACTAGCGGATACGCAGTATTTT. Full variable domain (remainder filled in from reference TRBV18 and TRBJ2-3): NAGVMQNPRHLVRRRGQEARLRCSPMKGHSHVYWYRQLPEEGLKFMVYLQKENIIDESGMPKERFSAEFPKEGPSILRIQQVVRGDSAAYFCASSLTGLADTQYFGPGTRLTVL.

This clone was seen only a few times. This chain links TRBV6-1 with TRBJ1-2, with D maybe TRBD1 (5 bases). Deletions cut 6 bases from V and 3 bases from J, with 14 bases between. The CDR3 runs to 14 residues. Germline V lookup: CDR1 MNHNS, CDR2 SASEGT. The CDR3, as DNA: TGTGCCAGCAGGGAGGGGAGTTTATACTATGGCTACACCTTC. Protein sequence: CASREGSLYYGYTF.

The chain carries TRBV7-2 and TRBJ1-2; D gene unclear. Germline lookup yields CDR1 SGHTA and CDR2 FQGNSA. This CDR3 is 14 amino acids long. V was pared by 5 bases and J by 8 bases, with 18 bases between. In DNA, the CDR3 is TGTGCCAGCAGCCCGCGCCGCAGAGGCATCGGCTACACCTTC. It codes for CASSPRRRGIGYTF.

About this clone: Other DNA variants within this sample encode the same CDR3. This rearrangement joins TRBV5-1 to TRBJ2-1; no clear D. The CDR3 sequence is 11 residues long. The germline gives CDR1 SGHRS, CDR2 YFSETQ. Trimming cost V 4 bases and J 5 bases, with 4 bases left between them. In DNA, the CDR3 is TGCGCCAGCAGCCCGAACAATGAGCAGTTCTTC. Its translation is CASSPNNEQFF.

The rearrangement uses TRBV4-1 and TRBJ2-7; TRBD2 aligns across 13 bases. CDR3 size: 16 residues. Germline-derived CDR1 and CDR2 are MGHRA and YSYEKL. V trimming: 4 bases; J trimming: 5 bases; junction bases outside the gene matches: 8. This CDR3 reads CASSLDRTSGSNEQYF. CDR3 DNA: TGCGCCAGCAGCCTAGACAGGACTAGCGGGAGCAACGAGCAGTACTTC.